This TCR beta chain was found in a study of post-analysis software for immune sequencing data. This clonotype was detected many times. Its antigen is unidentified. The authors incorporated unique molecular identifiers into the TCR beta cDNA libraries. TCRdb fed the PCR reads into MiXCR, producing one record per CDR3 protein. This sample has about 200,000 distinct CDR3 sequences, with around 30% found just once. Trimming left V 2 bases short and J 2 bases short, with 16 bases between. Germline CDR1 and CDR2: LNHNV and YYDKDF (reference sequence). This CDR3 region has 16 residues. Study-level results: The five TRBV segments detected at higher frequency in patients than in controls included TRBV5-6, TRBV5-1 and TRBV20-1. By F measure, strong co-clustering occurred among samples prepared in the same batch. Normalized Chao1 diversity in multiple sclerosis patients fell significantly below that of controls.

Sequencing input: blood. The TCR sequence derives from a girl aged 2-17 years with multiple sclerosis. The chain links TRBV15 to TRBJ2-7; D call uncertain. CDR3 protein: CATSRRTTRNPYEQYF. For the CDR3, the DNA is TGTGCCACCAGCAGACGAACAACACGGAACCCCTACGAGCAGTACTTC.